This is a list of T cell receptor beta chains from one sample in a study of control samples from healthy donors and cancer patients. The table came from immunoSEQ multiplex PCR; TCRdb's copy has only in-frame clones and leaves some out. The table shows fewer than 200,000 clones, with 90% occurring only once. The sample taken for sequencing was blood. These receptors were obtained from a woman in her forties or fifties in good health. Both conserved end residues are part of each CDR3. The D gene is left open where the match is weak. The listing skips clone size in some rows; elsewhere it reads once, few, many or a size class.

V	size	J	D	DNA	CDR3
TRBV12-3/TRBV12-4	-	TRBJ1-1	-	TGTGCCAGCAGTTTGTCGGGCAGACCCGCTTTCTTT	CASSLSGRPAFF
TRBV11-2	-	TRBJ2-3	TRBD2	TGTGCCAGCAGCCTCGGGAGGGCCACAGATACGCAGTATTTT	CASSLGRATDTQYF
TRBV24-1	once	TRBJ1-2	-	TGTGCCACCAGTGATTTCGCCTATGGCTACACCTTC	CATSDFAYGYTF
TRBV7-9	once	TRBJ2-5	-	TGTGCCAGCAGCCCTAACACGGGGGAGACCCAGTACTTC	CASSPNTGETQYF
TRBV4-3	once	TRBJ1-4	-	TGCGCCAGCAGCCCGTACCCTGGGGCAACTAATGAAAAACTGTTTTTT	CASSPYPGATNEKLFF
TRBV27	-	TRBJ1-5	-	TGTGCCAGCACCCCGTCAGGGAGCAATCAGCCCCAGCATTTT	CASTPSGSNQPQHF
TRBV9	-	TRBJ2-2	-	TGTGCCAGCAGCGCTCAAGGGGCCACCGGGGAGCTGTTTTTT	CASSAQGATGELFF
TRBV6-2/TRBV6-3	-	TRBJ2-3	TRBD2	TGTGCCAGCAGTCTAGCGGGAGCCCCCGGGGGTACGCAGTATTTT	CASSLAGAPGGTQYF
TRBV7-2	-	TRBJ2-5	TRBD2	TGTGCCAGCAGCAAACTAGCGGGGGGGACCCAGTACTTC	CASSKLAGGTQYF
TRBV6-1	-	TRBJ1-5	-	TGTGCCAGCAGTGACCAGATGGGGGGCCAAGGTAAGTCCCAGCATTTT	CASSDQMGGQGKSQHF
TRBV28	-	TRBJ1-5	-	TGTGCCAGCAGCCTACGGAGGCAGCCCCAGCATTTT	CASSLRRQPQHF
TRBV7-3	-	TRBJ1-1	-	TGTGCCAGCAGCTCGACCGTGAACACTGAAGCTTTCTTT	CASSSTVNTEAFF
TRBV20-1	-	TRBJ1-2	-	TGCAGTGCTCCAGGGAGTGCTGGCTACACCTTC	CSAPGSAGYTF
TRBV18	-	TRBJ2-3	-	TGTGCCAGCTCGCCAAGCACAGATACGCAGTATTTT	CASSPSTDTQYF
TRBV5-6	-	TRBJ2-7	TRBD2	TGTGCCAGCAGCTTGGGGAGCGGGGGACCGTACGAGCAGTACTTC	CASSLGSGGPYEQYF
TRBV9	-	TRBJ2-2	TRBD2	TGTGCCAGCACCCGGGGGGAAGGGTTTCTGTTTTTT	CASTRGEGFLFF
TRBV9	-	TRBJ2-7	-	TGTGCCAGCAGCGTAGCTCCCGGGAAGGGTTACGAGCAGTACTTC	CASSVAPGKGYEQYF
TRBV11-2	-	TRBJ1-1	-	TGTGCCAGCAGCCAAACGGGGCGCAGGGAGCTAGAAGCTTTCTTT	CASSQTGRRELEAFF
TRBV5-6	-	TRBJ1-2	-	TGTGCCAGCAGCTTGCAGGCAAACTATGGCTACACCTTC	CASSLQANYGYTF
TRBV7-9	few	TRBJ2-2	TRBD2	TGTGCCAGCAGCCCTACCGGGACTAGCGGTACCGGGGAGCTGTTTTTT	CASSPTGTSGTGELFF
TRBV25-1	-	TRBJ2-3	-	TGTGCCAGCAGTGACAAAGATACGCAGTATTTT	CASSDKDTQYF
TRBV28	-	TRBJ1-2	-	TGTGCCAGCACTGAAGGGTACAGAGGCCTAGGGGGCTACACCTTC	CASTEGYRGLGGYTF
TRBV9	-	TRBJ2-5	-	TGTGCCAGCAGCGTAGGAACGGAAGAGACCCAGTACTTC	CASSVGTEETQYF
TRBV27	-	TRBJ2-7	-	TGTGCCAGCAGTTTTCTTGACAGAACTACCTACGAGCAGTACTTC	CASSFLDRTTYEQYF
TRBV30	-	TRBJ2-7	-	TGTGCCTGGCAAAAACACATCACCCTACCCTACGAGCAGTACTTC	CAWQKHITLPYEQYF
TRBV3-1/TRBV3-2	-	TRBJ2-7	-	TGTGCCAGCACCCCACGGGCTGGCGGGCCACCTTACGAGCAGTACTTC	CASTPRAGGPPYEQYF
TRBV5-4	few	TRBJ2-7	-	TGTGCCAGCAGCTCGTCCGGGTCCCGGGCCTACGAGCAGTACTTC	CASSSSGSRAYEQYF
TRBV7-3	-	TRBJ2-2	TRBD2	TGTGCCAGCAGCTCGGACTTAGCGGGTGCGGGGACCGGGGAGCTGTTTTTT	CASSSDLAGAGTGELFF
TRBV10-3	-	TRBJ1-6	TRBD1	TGTGCCATCAGCGTGGACAGGGCAAGTTCACCCCTCCACTTT	CAISVDRASSPLHF
TRBV5-1	-	TRBJ2-1	-	TGCGCCAGCCGGTGGAATGATGAGCAGTTCTTC	CASRWNDEQFF
TRBV5-1	-	TRBJ1-1	-	TGCGCCAGCAGCTTGGGGTTTTCGACACTCAACACTGAAGCTTTCTTT	CASSLGFSTLNTEAFF
TRBV7-2	-	TRBJ1-2	TRBD1	TGTGCCAGCAGCAGGACAGGGGGCGACTATGGCTACACCTTC	CASSRTGGDYGYTF
TRBV10-3	-	TRBJ1-5	-	TGTGCCATCAGTGATTGGGGGCCGGGCAATCAGCCCCAGCATTTT	CAISDWGPGNQPQHF
TRBV18	-	TRBJ1-5	-	TGTGCCAGCTCACCCGGGACGGGGAATCAGCCCCAGCATTTT	CASSPGTGNQPQHF
TRBV6-2/TRBV6-3	-	TRBJ1-5	-	TGTGCCAGCAGCAACAATCAGCCCCAGCATTTT	CASSNNQPQHF
TRBV27	-	TRBJ1-6	-	TGTGCCAGCAGAAAACCTGGACCGGGCCACTATAATTCACCCCTCCACTTT	CASRKPGPGHYNSPLHF
TRBV9	-	TRBJ1-1	TRBD1	TGTGCCAGCAGCCCTCTAGTCCCGGGACAGGGACCCATGAACACTGAAGCTTTCTTT	CASSPLVPGQGPMNTEAFF
TRBV7-6	-	TRBJ1-5	TRBD1	TGTGCCAGCAGTCGTCCGGGACAGGGGGCATGTCAGCCCCAGCATTTT	CASSRPGQGACQPQHF
TRBV24-1	-	TRBJ1-3	TRBD1	TGTGCCACCAGTGACCTTGCGGACAGGGGTTCTGGAAACACCATATATTTT	CATSDLADRGSGNTIYF
TRBV19	-	TRBJ1-5	TRBD1	TGTGCCAGTAGTGGGTCAGGGGGCGGGTATCAGCCCCAGCATTTT	CASSGSGGGYQPQHF
TRBV10-3	-	TRBJ2-7	-	TGTGCCATCAGGGAGGAAGGGGGAACCTACGAGCAGTACTTC	CAIREEGGTYEQYF
TRBV14	few	TRBJ2-3	-	TGTGCCAGCAGCCGTGGGCTTACGCAGTATTTT	CASSRGLTQYF
TRBV3-1/TRBV3-2	-	TRBJ2-7	-	TGTGCCAGCAGCCCCAGGGCCACCTACGAGCAGTACTTC	CASSPRATYEQYF
TRBV7-9	-	TRBJ1-2	-	TGTGCCATACTCAGGGAGGACTATGGCTACACCTTC	CAILREDYGYTF
TRBV18	-	TRBJ2-3	-	TGTGCCAGCTCAGGCTATAGCGGCGCAGATACGCAGTATTTT	CASSGYSGADTQYF
TRBV3-1/TRBV3-2	-	TRBJ2-1	TRBD2	TGTGCCAGCAGTCCCGCTAGCGGGAGGAACAATGAGCAGTTCTTC	CASSPASGRNNEQFF
TRBV6-5	-	TRBJ2-7	-	TGTGCCAGCAGTCGGGACCCGCCGGGAGAGCAGTACTTC	CASSRDPPGEQYF
TRBV7-2	-	TRBJ2-3	-	TGTGCCAGCAGCTTAGACAGGGCCACAGATACGCAGTATTTT	CASSLDRATDTQYF
TRBV7-9	-	TRBJ2-7	-	TGTGCCAGCAGCTCGGGGGGCGGGAGCTCCTACGAGCAGTACTTC	CASSSGGGSSYEQYF
TRBV7-3	-	TRBJ2-3	-	TGTGCCAGCAGCTTATCTGGGGGTAGGGCAGATACGCAGTATTTT	CASSLSGGRADTQYF
TRBV4-3	-	TRBJ2-7	-	TGCGCCAGCAGCCACCGGGCGCAGGACGAGCAGTACTTC	CASSHRAQDEQYF
TRBV4-3	-	TRBJ2-1	TRBD2	TGCGCCAGCAGCCAAGATTATACTAGCGGGGTTCCGGGGTCCTACAATGAGCAGTTCTTC	CASSQDYTSGVPGSYNEQFF
TRBV19	-	TRBJ1-2	-	TGTGCCAGTTCGAAATTGGGTGGCTACACCTTC	CASSKLGGYTF
TRBV30	-	TRBJ1-1	TRBD1	TGTGCCTGGAGTGAGGGGACAGGGGGGATCAACACTGAAGCTTTCTTT	CAWSEGTGGINTEAFF